Each of the 2 T cell receptor beta chains below was sequenced from the same sample in a study of tissue T cells after allogeneic stem cell transplantation. Time point given: mouse harvest day 7 after allogeneic transplant. Each mouse received 10^7 T-cell-depleted marrow cells plus 10^6 splenic CD5+ T cells by tail vein. Libraries were prepared by immunoSEQ multiplex PCR; TCRdb keeps only in-frame clonotypes and omits some of them. This sample yields roughly 5,000 clones, of which roughly half are seen a single time; roughly 3% belongs to the top ten. The sequenced material came from skin. These receptor sequences come from a female BALB/c mouse given C57BL/6 T cells with graft-versus-host disease after an allogeneic hematopoietic cell transplant.

Comments on this clone: Genes and germline are mouse. The CDR3 region is CASSLGTGNSDYTF. The sequenced CDR3 bases are TGTGCCAGCTCTCTCGGGACAGGGAACTCCGACTACACC. V gene TRBV12-1 combines with J gene TRBJ1-2; 9 nucleotides align to TRBD1. Sequencing ends 1 residue short of the CDR3 end; the germline J gene provides the rest. Trimming removed 0 bases from V and 2 bases from J; junction bases left unmatched: 0. CDR1 and CDR2 from the germline V gene are SGHSN and HYEKVE. The CDR3 spans 14 residues.

This clone has a handful of counts. Gene names follow the mouse nomenclature. The read gets to within 1 residue of the CDR3 end, and the germline J gene fills in the rest. The chain links TRBV5 to TRBJ2-7; TRBD2 matches at 7 bases. V was pared by 0 bases and J by 4 bases, with 0 bases of the junction left unmatched. Germline CDR1 is LGHNA and CDR2 is YNLKQL (reference sequence). The length of the CDR3 is 13 residues. CDR3 DNA (partial): TGTGCCAGCAGCCAAGAACTGGGGTATGAACAGTAC. This sequence encodes CASSQELGYEQY. The whole CDR3 protein is CASSQELGYEQYF.